This T cell receptor beta chain appears in the sequencing data of a study of CD8+ T cells in alopecia areata. Turning to the study itself: Tofacitinib therapy lasting 6 to 18 months was followed by 6 months off drug.

V lost 3 bases to trimming and J lost 2 bases, with 12 bases between them. The CDR3 has 15 amino acids. Germline V gene data show CDR1 as LGHNA and CDR2 as YNFKEQ. Once RNA had been extracted, it was reverse transcribed into cDNA to act as the sequencing template. The assay was immunoSEQ multiplex PCR, and TCRdb's table has in-frame clones only and misses some. Found here are 120,000 to 150,000 clones, around 47% of them singletons; the top ten hold around 7%. Samples from alopecia areata patients were lesional scalp punch biopsies and peripheral blood. Sequenced material: CD4+ T cells sorted from blood. The J gene is TRBJ2-3, the V gene TRBV4-2; tentative D call: TRBD2 (5 bases). The receptor's source is a human donor with alopecia areata. The CDR3: CASSHTAGDTDTQYF. In DNA form, the CDR3 reads TGTGCCAGCAGCCACACCGCCGGGGACACAGATACGCAGTATTTT.